Shown below are 19 T cell receptor beta chains from a single sample sequenced in a study of PD-L1 blockade in urothelial cancer. Sequencing used immunoSEQ multiplex PCR; TCRdb keeps in-frame clones, though not all of them. The top ten clones hold about a quarter of a sample with about 38,000 clones, 70% to 90% of them seen once. Documented time point: peripheral blood 6 weeks after treatment start. Source: PBMCs, taken around atezolizumab (anti-PD-L1) treatment. Receptor source: a man aged 60 to 75 with urothelial cancer.

The rearrangement links TRBV9 to TRBJ2-2, with 10 bases fitting TRBD1. This CDR3 has 16 amino acids. Losses at the gene ends were 4 bases for V and 4 bases for J; bases not matched to a gene: 7. Per germline, CDR1 SGDLS and CDR2 YYNGEE. The CDR3 DNA reads TGTGCCAGCAGCACCACCGGGACAGGGGCCACCGGGGAGCTGTTTTTT. The encoded protein is CASSTTGTGATGELFF.

The chain joins TRBV5-1 to TRBJ2-5; 8 bases align to TRBD1. The CDR3 is made up of 13 amino acids. V dropped 6 bases and J dropped 3; count of bases not matched to a gene: 4. The V gene's germline CDR1 is SGHRS and CDR2 YFSETQ. CDR3 amino acids: CASNSDREETQYF. The CDR3, as DNA: TGCGCCAGCAACTCGGACAGGGAAGAGACCCAGTACTTC.

The CDR3 DNA follows: TGTGCCAGCAGTTACTCGAACCAGGGGATTCACTATGGCTACACCTTC. The encoded protein is CASSYSNQGIHYGYTF. The rearrangement links TRBV6-5 to TRBJ1-2; D is perhaps TRBD1 (6 bases). This CDR3 is built from 16 residues. From germline, CDR1 is MNHEY and CDR2 SVGAGI. V was shortened by 0 bases and J by 3 bases, with 14 bases between the two germline ends.

The chain employs TRBV19 and TRBJ1-6; D possibly corresponds to TRBD1 (6 bases). The CDR3 sequence is 19 residues long. Between the trimmed V and J ends, which lost 0 bases and 10 bases, there was a span of 25 bases. Germline CDR1 LNHDA, CDR2 SQIVND (reference sequence). The CDR3 DNA sequence: TGTGCCAGTAGTATAGATCCTTTTACCCCACAGGGACCTAGATCACCCCTCCACTTT. The encoded protein is CASSIDPFTPQGPRSPLHF.

This clone was seen just once. This sequence joins TRBV2 and TRBJ1-4; possibly TRBD1 for D (6 bases). The V and J ends lost 6 bases and 6 bases respectively, with 14 bases between them. Germline CDR1 and CDR2: SNHLY and FYNNEI. The CDR3 covers 14 residues. CDR3 amino acids: CASRRTASDEKLFF. The CDR3 DNA reads as TGTGCCAGCAGGAGGACAGCCAGTGATGAAAAACTGTTTTTT.

In nucleotides, the CDR3 is TGTGCCAGCAGCGCGGGACAGGGGATCTATGGCTACACCTTC. Translating gives CASSAGQGIYGYTF. The chain combines TRBV5-6 with TRBJ1-2, with 10 bases fitting TRBD1. CDR3 length equals 14 residues. J lost 4 bases, V lost 4 bases, and 4 bases had no gene match. Germline CDR1 SGHDT, CDR2 YYEEEE.

Only a few counts were recorded for this clone. The rearrangement joins TRBV9 to TRBJ2-7; D is unclear. V was pared by 0 bases and J by 0 bases, with 7 bases between. Germline CDR1 is SGDLS and CDR2 is YYNGEE. CDR3 length: 14 amino acids. CDR3 sequence (DNA): TGTGCCAGCAGCGTAGCTTCAGTCTCCTACGAGCAGTACTTC. It yields the protein CASSVASVSYEQYF.

The rearrangement uses TRBV27 and TRBJ2-7, with 11 bases that match TRBD1. V shed 5 bases and J 2 bases; nucleotides not matched to a gene: 5. Looked up from germline, CDR1 is MNHEY and CDR2 is SMNVEV (reference sequence). This CDR3 region has 15 residues. CDR3 sequence reads: CASSRPGQGAYEQYF. CDR3 sequence (DNA): TGTGCCAGCAGTCGACCGGGACAGGGGGCCTACGAGCAGTACTTC.

The rearrangement uses TRBV5-1 and TRBJ2-3; TRBD2 matches 8 bases. The CDR3 covers 14 residues. The J segment lost 2 bases and the V segment lost 6 bases, leaving 5 bases of the junction unmatched. Germline V gene data show CDR1 as SGHRS and CDR2 as YFSETQ. The CDR3 nucleotides read TGCGCCAGCACAGAGCGGGGGCCCACAGATACGCAGTATTTT. It is translated as CASTERGPTDTQYF.

This chain joins TRBV2 and TRBJ2-7, with D uncertain. The ends were cut back, 7 bases at V and 3 bases at J, with 10 bases in the middle. In germline, CDR1 is SNHLY, CDR2 FYNNEI. The CDR3 contains 12 residues. The CDR3 coding sequence is TGTGCCAGCAAGGAGACGGGCTACGAGCAGTACTTC. This sequence encodes CASKETGYEQYF.

This chain uses TRBV11-1 with TRBJ1-2; 7 nucleotides agree with TRBD1. The CDR3 is 16 amino acids. J lost 4 bases, V lost 4 bases, and 12 bases had no gene match. CDR1 and CDR2 from the germline V gene are SGHAT and FQDESV (reference sequence). The CDR3 sequence is CASSSDRQGSSYGYTF. The CDR3 DNA reads as TGTGCCAGCAGCTCGGATAGACAGGGATCGTCCTATGGCTACACCTTC.

This clone has a single count. J is TRBJ2-7 and V is TRBV2; 8 bases fit TRBD1. This CDR3 is 15 amino acids long. Germline-derived CDR1 and CDR2 are SNHLY and FYNNEI. With 8 bases clipped from V and 6 bases from J, the junction kept 15 bases outside the gene matches. The CDR3 sequence is CASAVLRQTGVEQYF. In nucleotides, the CDR3 is TGTGCCAGCGCAGTGTTACGACAGACAGGGGTCGAGCAGTACTTC.

V gene TRBV25-1 combines with J gene TRBJ1-2, with a weak D call TRBD1 (6 bases). The CDR3 has 15 residues. Looked up from germline, CDR1 is MGHDK and CDR2 is SYGVNS. Trimming shortened V by 3 bases and J by 8 bases, and 19 bases separated the two germline ends. The CDR3 loop reads CASSEGRDTHKGYTF. The DNA of the CDR3 is TGTGCCAGCAGTGAGGGGAGGGACACCCATAAGGGCTACACCTTC.

This clone was found once. The chain carries TRBV6-1 and TRBJ1-3, with TRBD1 matching over 9 bases. The CDR3 spans 14 residues. V lost 5 bases, J lost 3 bases, and 2 bases stayed unmatched. Germline CDR1 MNHNS, CDR2 SASEGT. The CDR3 DNA reads as TGTGCCAGCAGTAGGACAGGGGATGGAAACACCATATATTTT. Amino acids: CASSRTGDGNTIYF.

This sequence joins TRBV19 and TRBJ2-1, with D unclear. CDR3 size: 13 residues. Germline V gene lookup returns CDR1 LNHDA and CDR2 SQIVND (reference sequence). V dropped 5 bases and J dropped 8 bases, with 13 bases sitting between them. The DNA for the CDR3 is TGTGCCAGTAGTTTGGTGGAGCGCTATGAGCAGTTCTTC. Its protein product is CASSLVERYEQFF.

The chain is built from TRBV6-1 and TRBJ2-2; the D is unclear. Trimming removed 1 base at V and 2 bases at J, with 8 bases between. Germline CDR1 reads MNHNS; CDR2 reads SASEGT. The CDR3 has 15 residues. CDR3 in DNA: TGTGCCAGCAGTGAAGGGGCATTAAACACCGGGGAGCTGTTTTTT. Amino acids: CASSEGALNTGELFF.

The J gene is TRBJ1-1, the V gene TRBV29-1, with 7 nucleotides matching TRBD1. The CDR3 consists of 13 residues. CDR1 is SQVTM, CDR2 ANQGSEA, per germline. With 6 bases clipped from V and 1 base from J, the junction kept 5 bases outside the gene matches. DNA for the CDR3: TGCAGCGTCGCGGGACAGCAGAACACTGAAGCTTTCTTT. This gives the protein CSVAGQQNTEAFF.

The J gene is TRBJ1-5, the V gene TRBV6-1; no firm D call. V lost 10 bases, J lost 0 bases, and 16 bases lay in between. CDR3 size: 15 residues. From germline, CDR1 is MNHNS and CDR2 SASEGT. Here the CDR3 DNA reads TGTGCCACCGGGAAAGGGCAGGATAGCAATCAGCCCCAGCATTTT. Encoded protein: CATGKGQDSNQPQHF.

This clone was found a few times. The rearrangement links TRBV10-2 to TRBJ2-7, with D tentatively TRBD1 (6 bases). Germline-derived CDR1 and CDR2 are WSHSY and SAAADI. Trimming pared 6 bases from V and 5 bases from J, leaving 8 bases between. CDR3 length: 11 residues. The CDR3 here is CASRRQDEQYF. DNA of the CDR3: TGCGCCAGCAGGAGACAGGACGAGCAGTACTTC.